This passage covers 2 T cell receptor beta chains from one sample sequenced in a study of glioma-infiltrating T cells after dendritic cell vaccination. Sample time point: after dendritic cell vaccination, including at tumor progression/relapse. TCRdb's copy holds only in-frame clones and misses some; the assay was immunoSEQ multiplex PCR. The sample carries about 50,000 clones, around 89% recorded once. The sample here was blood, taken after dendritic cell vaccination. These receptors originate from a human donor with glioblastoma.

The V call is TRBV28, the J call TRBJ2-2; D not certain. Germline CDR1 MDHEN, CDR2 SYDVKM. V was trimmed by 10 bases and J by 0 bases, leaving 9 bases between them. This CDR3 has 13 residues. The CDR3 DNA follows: TGTGCCACCCCAGGTCCGAACACCGGGGAGCTGTTTTTT. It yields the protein CATPGPNTGELFF.

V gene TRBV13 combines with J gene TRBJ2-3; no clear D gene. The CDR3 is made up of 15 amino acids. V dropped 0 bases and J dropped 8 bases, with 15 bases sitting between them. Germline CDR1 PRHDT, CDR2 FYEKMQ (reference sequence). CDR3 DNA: TGTGCCAGCAGCTTAGGCGGAGAGAACGGTGGTACGCAGTATTTT. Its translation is CASSLGGENGGTQYF.